One sample yielded the 9 T cell receptor beta chains listed below, sequenced in a study of cytomegalovirus exposure and HLA in healthy donors. The PCR employed 60 Vbeta primers together with 13 Jbeta primers. Some clones are missing from TCRdb's copy, which holds only in-frame ones; the method was immunoSEQ multiplex PCR. The data hold 150,000 to 200,000 clones, with 82% observed a single time. The sample comprised PBMCs. Receptors were obtained from a girl aged 2 to 10 in good health and CMV-seropositive.

This sequence joins TRBV2 and TRBJ2-4; D is ambiguous. Germline-derived CDR1 and CDR2 are SNHLY and FYNNEI. CDR3 length equals 10 residues. Trimming took off 5 bases at V and 9 bases at J, with 5 bases between the two ends. The CDR3 loop is CASSRAIQYF. Here the CDR3 DNA reads TGTGCCAGCAGTAGAGCCATTCAGTACTTC.

This clone was observed a few times. The chain is built from TRBV10-1 and TRBJ2-1; D gene unclear. The germline gives CDR1 WNHNN, CDR2 SYGVQD (reference sequence). The V end was cut by 2 bases, the J end by 4 bases, with 3 bases between. The CDR3 loop spans 12 amino acids. This CDR3 is CASSETYNEQFF. CDR3 sequence (DNA): TGCGCCAGCAGTGAGACTTACAATGAGCAGTTCTTC.

This rearrangement joins TRBV6-5 to TRBJ2-7; 9 nucleotides line up with TRBD1. This CDR3 has 14 amino acids. CDR1 and CDR2 from the germline V gene are MNHEY and SVGAGI. V lost 7 bases and J lost 3; bases outside the gene matches: 7. CDR3 DNA sequence: TGTGCCAGCACCCGCCGGGACAGGGACTACGAGCAGTACTTC. As protein: CASTRRDRDYEQYF.

This sequence joins TRBV29-1 and TRBJ1-3; D is unclear. CDR1 and CDR2 (germline): SQVTM, ANQGSEA. V was clipped by 2 bases and J by 6 bases, with 11 bases between them. The CDR3 loop spans 13 amino acids. The CDR3 here is CSVESVLANTIYF. CDR3 DNA sequence: TGCAGCGTTGAATCAGTCTTGGCAAACACCATATATTTT.

The rearrangement uses TRBV30 and TRBJ1-5; 10 bases line up with TRBD1. J was trimmed by 9 bases and V by 0 bases; bases with no gene match: 8. This CDR3 contains 15 residues. Germline V CDR1 and CDR2: GTSNPN, SVGIG (reference sequence). The CDR3 reads CAWSVGRTGGWPQHF. The CDR3 coding sequence is TGTGCCTGGAGTGTAGGTAGGACAGGGGGGTGGCCCCAGCATTTT. The full variable domain, its missing parts supplied by reference TRBV30 and TRBJ1-5, is SQTIHQWPATLVQPVGSPLSLECTVEGTSNPNLYWYRQAAGRGLQLLFYSVGIGQISSEVPQNLSASRPQDRQFILSSKKLLLSDSGFYLCAWSVGRTGGWPQHFGDGTRLSIL.

This clone was seen only once. The chain uses TRBV5-4 and TRBJ2-3, with D tentatively TRBD2 (6 bases). Germline CDR1 SGHNT, CDR2 YYREEE (reference sequence). Trimming pared 6 bases from V and 4 bases from J, leaving 18 bases between. The CDR3 has 15 amino acids. CDR3 sequence (DNA): TGTGCCAGCAACCCCCGGAGGGCCGGGGCAGATACGCAGTATTTT. Translating it yields CASNPRRAGADTQYF.

This chain connects TRBV4-2 to TRBJ2-1; TRBD2 aligns across 9 bases. The V gene's germline CDR1 is LGHNA and CDR2 YNFKEQ. With V trimmed by 0 bases and J by 7 bases, 7 bases remained unmatched. This CDR3 is built from 16 residues. Here the CDR3 reads CASSQEAGGTRNEQFF. CDR3 bases: TGTGCCAGCAGCCAAGAGGCGGGAGGGACAAGGAATGAGCAGTTCTTC.

In DNA, the CDR3 is TGTGCCAGTGGGAGAGACAGGGGGTTTATGAACACTGAAGCTTTCTTT. It codes for CASGRDRGFMNTEAFF. The rearrangement links TRBV19 to TRBJ1-1; the match to TRBD1 covers 9 bases. The germline gives CDR1 LNHDA, CDR2 SQIVND (reference sequence). The J segment lost 0 bases and the V segment lost 8 bases, leaving 10 bases of the junction unmatched. This CDR3 contains 16 residues.

The chain uses TRBV10-3 and TRBJ1-2; no clear D. CDR1 ENHRY and CDR2 SYGVKD come from the germline V gene. CDR3 length: 13 amino acids. V gave up 2 bases and J gave up 4 bases, with 8 bases separating them. CDR3 in DNA: TGTGCCATCAGTGAGCTCTCCGGCTATGGCTACACCTTC. Translating gives CAISELSGYGYTF.